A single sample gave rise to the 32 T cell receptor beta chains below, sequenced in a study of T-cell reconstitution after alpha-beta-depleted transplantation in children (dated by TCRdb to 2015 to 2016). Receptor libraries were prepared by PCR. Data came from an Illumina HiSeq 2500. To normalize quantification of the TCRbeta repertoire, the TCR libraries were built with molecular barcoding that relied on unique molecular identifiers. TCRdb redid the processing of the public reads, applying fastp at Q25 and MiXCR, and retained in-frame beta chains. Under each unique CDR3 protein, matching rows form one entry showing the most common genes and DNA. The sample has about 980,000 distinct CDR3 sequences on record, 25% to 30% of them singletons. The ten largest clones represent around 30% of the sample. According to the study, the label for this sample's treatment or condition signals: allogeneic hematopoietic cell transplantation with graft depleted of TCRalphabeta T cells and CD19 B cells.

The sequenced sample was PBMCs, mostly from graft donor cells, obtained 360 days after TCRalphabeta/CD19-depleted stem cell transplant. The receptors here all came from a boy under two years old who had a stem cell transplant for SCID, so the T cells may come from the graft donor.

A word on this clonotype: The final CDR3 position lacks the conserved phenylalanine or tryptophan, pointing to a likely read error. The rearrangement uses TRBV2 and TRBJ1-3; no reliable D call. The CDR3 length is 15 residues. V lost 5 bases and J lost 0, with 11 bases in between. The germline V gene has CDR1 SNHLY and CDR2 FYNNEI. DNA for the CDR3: TGTGCCAGCAGTACCCTAGGGAGCTCTGGAAACACCATATATTTA. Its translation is CASSTLGSSGNTIYL.

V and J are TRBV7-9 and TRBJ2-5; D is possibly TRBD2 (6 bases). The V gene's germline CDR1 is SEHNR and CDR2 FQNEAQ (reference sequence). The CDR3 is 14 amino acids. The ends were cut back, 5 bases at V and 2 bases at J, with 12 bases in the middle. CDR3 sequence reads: CASSRNAGQETQYF. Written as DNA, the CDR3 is TGTGCCAGCAGCCGGAACGCGGGGCAAGAGACCCAGTACTTC.

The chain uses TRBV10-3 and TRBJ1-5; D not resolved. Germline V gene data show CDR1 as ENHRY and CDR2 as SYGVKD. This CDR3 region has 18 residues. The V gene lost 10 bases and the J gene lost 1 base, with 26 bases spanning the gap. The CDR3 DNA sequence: TGTGCCACCAGACGCGGGGTCTCCGAGGCGAAGAGCAATCAGCCCCAGCATTTT. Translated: CATRRGVSEAKSNQPQHF.

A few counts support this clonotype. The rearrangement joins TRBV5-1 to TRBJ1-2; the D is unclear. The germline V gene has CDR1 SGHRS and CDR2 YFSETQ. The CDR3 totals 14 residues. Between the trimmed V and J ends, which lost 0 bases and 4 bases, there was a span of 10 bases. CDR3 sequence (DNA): TGCGCCAGCAGCTTGGCGGACGGCTCCTATGGCTACACCTTC. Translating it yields CASSLADGSYGYTF.

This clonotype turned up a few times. In DNA, the CDR3 is TGCAGTGCTAGATTTGGGTTTGAGACCCAGTACTTC. Amino acid sequence: CSARFGFETQYF. The chain joins TRBV20-1 to TRBJ2-5, with D uncertain. The germline CDR1 and CDR2 sequences are DFQATT and SNEGSKA (reference sequence). This CDR3 spans 12 amino acids. V lost 2 bases to trimming and J lost 5 bases, with 9 bases between them.

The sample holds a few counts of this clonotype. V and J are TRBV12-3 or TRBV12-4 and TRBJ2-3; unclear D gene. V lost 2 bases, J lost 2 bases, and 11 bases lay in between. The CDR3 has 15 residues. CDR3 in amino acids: CASSLRAQDTDTQYF. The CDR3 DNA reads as TGTGCCAGCAGTTTACGGGCCCAGGACACAGATACGCAGTATTTT.

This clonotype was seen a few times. Written as DNA, the CDR3 is TGTGCCAGCAGGGACTCCGGCCAAGAGACCCAGTACTTC. Its translation is CASRDSGQETQYF. The chain uses TRBV6-5 and TRBJ2-5, with D tentatively TRBD2 (5 bases). Germline CDR1 reads MNHEY; CDR2 reads SVGAGI. The CDR3 extends over 13 amino acids. Deletions cut 6 bases from V and 1 base from J, with 9 bases between.

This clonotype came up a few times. The CDR3, as DNA: TGTGCCAGCAGCCTGGGACTAGCTTCCTACCAAGAGACCCAGTACTTC. It specifies CASSLGLASYQETQYF. This chain uses TRBV27 with TRBJ2-5; 9 bases are shared with TRBD2. V gave up 6 bases and J gave up 0 bases; unmatched junction bases: 8. Germline V gene sequence: CDR1 MNHEY, CDR2 SMNVEV (reference sequence). The CDR3 runs 16 residues.

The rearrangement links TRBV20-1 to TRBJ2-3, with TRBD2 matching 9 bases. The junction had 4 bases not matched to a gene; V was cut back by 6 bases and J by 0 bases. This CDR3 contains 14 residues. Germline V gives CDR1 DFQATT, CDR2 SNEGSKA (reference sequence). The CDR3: CSALAGVSTDTQYF. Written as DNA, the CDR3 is TGCAGTGCCTTAGCGGGGGTTAGCACAGATACGCAGTATTTT.

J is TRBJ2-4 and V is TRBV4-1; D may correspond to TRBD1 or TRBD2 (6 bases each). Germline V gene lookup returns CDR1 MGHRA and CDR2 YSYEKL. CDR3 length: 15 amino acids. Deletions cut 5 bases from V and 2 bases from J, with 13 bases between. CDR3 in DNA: TGCGCCAGCAGCAACGAGGGGGGACCCAAAAACATTCAGTACTTC. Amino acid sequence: CASSNEGGPKNIQYF.

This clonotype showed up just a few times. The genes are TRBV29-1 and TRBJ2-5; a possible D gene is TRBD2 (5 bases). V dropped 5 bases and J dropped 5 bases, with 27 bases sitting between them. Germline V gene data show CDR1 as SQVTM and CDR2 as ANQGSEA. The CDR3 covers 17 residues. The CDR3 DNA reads TGCAGCGTTCACAGTCCGGACTGGCGGATCCCCCGGGAGACCCAGTACTTC. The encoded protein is CSVHSPDWRIPRETQYF.

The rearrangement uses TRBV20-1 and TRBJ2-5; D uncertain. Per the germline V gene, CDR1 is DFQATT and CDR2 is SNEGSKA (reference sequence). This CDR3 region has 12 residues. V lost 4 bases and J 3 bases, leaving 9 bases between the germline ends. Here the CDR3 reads CSATRAKETQYF. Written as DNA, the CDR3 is TGCAGTGCTACCCGTGCGAAAGAGACCCAGTACTTC.

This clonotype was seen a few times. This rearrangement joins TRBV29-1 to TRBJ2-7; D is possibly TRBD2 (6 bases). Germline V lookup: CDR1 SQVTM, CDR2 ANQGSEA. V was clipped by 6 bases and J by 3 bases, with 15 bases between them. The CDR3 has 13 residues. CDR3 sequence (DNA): TGCAGCGTGGAGGGGCCGGAAATCTACGAGCAGTACTTC. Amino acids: CSVEGPEIYEQYF.

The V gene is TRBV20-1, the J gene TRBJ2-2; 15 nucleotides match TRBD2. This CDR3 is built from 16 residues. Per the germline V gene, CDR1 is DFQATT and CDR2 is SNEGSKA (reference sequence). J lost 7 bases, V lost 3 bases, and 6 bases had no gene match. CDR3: CSASPGLAGGHGELFF. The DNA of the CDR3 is TGCAGTGCTAGCCCGGGACTAGCGGGGGGACACGGGGAGCTGTTTTTT.

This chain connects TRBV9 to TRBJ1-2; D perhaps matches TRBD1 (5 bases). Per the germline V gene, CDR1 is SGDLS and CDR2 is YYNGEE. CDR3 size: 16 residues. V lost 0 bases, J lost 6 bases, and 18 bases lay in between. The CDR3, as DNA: TGTGCCAGCAGCGTAGGGGGGACCGCGGAGGGTCATGGCTACACCTTC. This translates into CASSVGGTAEGHGYTF.

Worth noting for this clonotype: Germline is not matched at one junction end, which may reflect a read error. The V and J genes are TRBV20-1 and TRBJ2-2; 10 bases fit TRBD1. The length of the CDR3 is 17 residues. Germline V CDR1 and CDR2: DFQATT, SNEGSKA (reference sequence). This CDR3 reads CCARTGGIPRPGEELFF. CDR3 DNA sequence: TGCTGTGCCCGGACAGGGGGGATTCCCAGGCCCGGGGAGGAGCTGTTTTTT.

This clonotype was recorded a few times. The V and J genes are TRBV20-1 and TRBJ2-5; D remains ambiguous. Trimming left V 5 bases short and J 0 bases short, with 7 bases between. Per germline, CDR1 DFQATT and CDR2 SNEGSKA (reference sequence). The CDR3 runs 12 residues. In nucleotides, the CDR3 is TGCAGTGCTCTGTCGTACCAAGAGACCCAGTACTTC. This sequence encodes CSALSYQETQYF.

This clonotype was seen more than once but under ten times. The DNA for the CDR3 is TGCAGTGCTAGTCGGACAGGGCCCATGTCAGGAGAGACCCAGTACTTC. This gives the protein CSASRTGPMSGETQYF. V is TRBV20-1 and J is TRBJ2-5, with TRBD1 matching over 8 bases. Trimming cost V 3 bases and J 4 bases; bases outside gene matches: 13. The germline V gene has CDR1 DFQATT and CDR2 SNEGSKA (reference sequence). The CDR3 extends over 16 amino acids.

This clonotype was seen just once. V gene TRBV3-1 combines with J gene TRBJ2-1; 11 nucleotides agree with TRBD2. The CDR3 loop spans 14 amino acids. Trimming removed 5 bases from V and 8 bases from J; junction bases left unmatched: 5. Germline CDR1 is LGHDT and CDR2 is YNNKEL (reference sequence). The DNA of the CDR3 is TGTGCCAGCAGCTGGGCTAGCGGGAGGTATGAGCAGTTCTTC. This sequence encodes CASSWASGRYEQFF.

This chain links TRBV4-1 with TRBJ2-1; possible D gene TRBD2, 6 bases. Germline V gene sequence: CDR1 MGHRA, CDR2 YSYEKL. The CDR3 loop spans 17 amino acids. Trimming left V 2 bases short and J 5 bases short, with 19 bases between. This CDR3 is CASSQLPGVAVHNEQFF. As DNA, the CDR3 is TGCGCCAGCAGCCAACTCCCGGGGGTTGCAGTCCACAATGAGCAGTTCTTC.

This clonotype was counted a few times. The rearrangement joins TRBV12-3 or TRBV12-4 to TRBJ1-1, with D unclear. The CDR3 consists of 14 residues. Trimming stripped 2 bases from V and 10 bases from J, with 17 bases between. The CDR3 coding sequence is TGTGCCAGCAGTTTACGGGGAGGGCAAACGGCAGCTTTCTTT. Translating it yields CASSLRGGQTAAFF.

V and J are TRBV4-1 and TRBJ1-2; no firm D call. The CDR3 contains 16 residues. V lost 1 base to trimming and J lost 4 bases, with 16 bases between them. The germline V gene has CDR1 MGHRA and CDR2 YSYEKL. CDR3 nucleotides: TGCGCCAGCAGCCAAGGGCCTGCCCGGAGCTCCTATGGCTACACCTTC. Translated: CASSQGPARSSYGYTF.

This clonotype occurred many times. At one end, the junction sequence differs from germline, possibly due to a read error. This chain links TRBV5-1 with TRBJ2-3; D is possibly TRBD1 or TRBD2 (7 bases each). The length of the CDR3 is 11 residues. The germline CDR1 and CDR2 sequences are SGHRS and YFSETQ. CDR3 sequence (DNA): TGTGCCAGCAGGGGGGGAGATACGCAGTATTTT. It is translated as CASRGGDTQYF.

The CDR3 sequence is CASSLGDVLPYNEQFF. The DNA for the CDR3 is TGCGCCAGCAGCTTGGGGGACGTACTGCCGTACAATGAGCAGTTCTTC. The chain links TRBV5-1 to TRBJ2-1, with D possibly called TRBD1 or TRBD2 (5 bases each). The CDR3 spans 16 residues. Germline V gene lookup returns CDR1 SGHRS and CDR2 YFSETQ. Trimming took 0 bases from V and 4 from J, leaving 14 bases between them.

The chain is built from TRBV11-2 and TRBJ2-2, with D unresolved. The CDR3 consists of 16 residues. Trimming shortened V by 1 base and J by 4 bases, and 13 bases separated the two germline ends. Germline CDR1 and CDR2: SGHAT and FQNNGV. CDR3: CASSLGRSGTTGELFF. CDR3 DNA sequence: TGTGCCAGCAGCTTAGGTCGGTCAGGTACCACCGGGGAGCTGTTTTTT.

The CDR3 loop is CSAGQGDGYTF. For the CDR3, the DNA is TGCAGCGCCGGACAGGGGGATGGCTACACCTTC. The V gene is TRBV29-1, the J gene TRBJ1-2; 10 bases map to TRBD1. The CDR3 is 11 residues long. Germline loops: CDR1 SQVTM, CDR2 ANQGSEA. V shed 7 bases and J 6 bases; nucleotides not matched to a gene: 2.

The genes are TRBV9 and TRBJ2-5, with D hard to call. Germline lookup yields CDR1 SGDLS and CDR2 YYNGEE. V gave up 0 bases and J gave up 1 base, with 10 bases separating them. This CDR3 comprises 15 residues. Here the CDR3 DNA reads TGTGCCAGCAGCGTAGGACTCTCTCCCCAAGAGACCCAGTACTTC. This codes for CASSVGLSPQETQYF.

The CDR3 DNA follows: TGTGCCAGCAGCCGAGGACTAGCGGGGGGGCCTTTCATCCTCTACAATGAGCAGTTCTTC. It yields the protein CASSRGLAGGPFILYNEQFF. The chain has TRBV4-2 and TRBJ2-1; the match to TRBD2 covers 15 bases. CDR1 is LGHNA, CDR2 YNFKEQ, per germline. The V and J ends lost 4 bases and 3 bases, in that order; junction bases with no gene match: 13. The CDR3 loop spans 20 amino acids.

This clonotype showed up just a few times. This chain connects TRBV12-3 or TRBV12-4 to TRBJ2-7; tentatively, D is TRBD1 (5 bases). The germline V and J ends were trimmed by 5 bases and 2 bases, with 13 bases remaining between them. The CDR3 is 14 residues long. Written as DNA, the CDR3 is TGTGCCAGCAGTCAGACAGAAGGGCCCTACGAGCAGTACTTC. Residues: CASSQTEGPYEQYF.

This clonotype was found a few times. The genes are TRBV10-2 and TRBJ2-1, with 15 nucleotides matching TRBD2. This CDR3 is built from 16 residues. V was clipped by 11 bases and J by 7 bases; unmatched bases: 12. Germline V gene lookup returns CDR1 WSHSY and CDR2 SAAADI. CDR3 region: CAAIRTSGGAWNEQFF. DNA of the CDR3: TGCGCCGCCATCCGGACTAGCGGGGGGGCCTGGAATGAGCAGTTCTTC.

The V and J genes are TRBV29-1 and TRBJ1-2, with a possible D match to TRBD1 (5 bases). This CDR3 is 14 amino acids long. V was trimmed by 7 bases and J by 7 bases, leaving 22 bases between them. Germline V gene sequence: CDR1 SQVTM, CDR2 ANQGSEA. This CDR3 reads CSAWGGKQPGGYTF. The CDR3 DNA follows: TGCAGCGCTTGGGGGGGAAAACAGCCGGGTGGCTACACCTTC.

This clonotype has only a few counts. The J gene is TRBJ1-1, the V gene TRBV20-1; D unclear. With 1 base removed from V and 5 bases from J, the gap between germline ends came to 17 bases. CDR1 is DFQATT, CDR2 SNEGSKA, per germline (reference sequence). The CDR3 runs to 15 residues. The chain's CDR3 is CSARVIPERGTEAFF. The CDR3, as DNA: TGCAGTGCTAGAGTGATACCCGAGCGAGGAACTGAAGCTTTCTTT.